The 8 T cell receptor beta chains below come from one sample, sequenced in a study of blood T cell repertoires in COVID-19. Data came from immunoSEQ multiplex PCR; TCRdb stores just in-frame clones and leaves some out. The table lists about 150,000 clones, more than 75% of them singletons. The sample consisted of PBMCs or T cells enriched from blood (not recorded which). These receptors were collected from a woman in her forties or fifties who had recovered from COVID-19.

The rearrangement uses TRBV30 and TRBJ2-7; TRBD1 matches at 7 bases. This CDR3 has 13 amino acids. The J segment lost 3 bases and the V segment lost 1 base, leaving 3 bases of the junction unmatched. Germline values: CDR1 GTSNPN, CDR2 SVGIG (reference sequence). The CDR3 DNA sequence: TGTGCCTGGAGTGAAGACAGGGTCTACGAGCAGTACTTC. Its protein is CAWSEDRVYEQYF.

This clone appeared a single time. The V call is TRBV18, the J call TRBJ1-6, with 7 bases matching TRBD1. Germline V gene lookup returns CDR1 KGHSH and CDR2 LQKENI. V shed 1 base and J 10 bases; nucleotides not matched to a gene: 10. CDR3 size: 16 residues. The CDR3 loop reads CASSPLPTGIGSPLHF. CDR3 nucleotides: TGTGCCAGCTCACCACTACCGACAGGGATTGGGTCACCCCTCCACTTT.

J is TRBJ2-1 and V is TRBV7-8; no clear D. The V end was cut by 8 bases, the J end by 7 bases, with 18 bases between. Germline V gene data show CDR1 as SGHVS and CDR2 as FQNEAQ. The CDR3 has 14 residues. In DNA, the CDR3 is TGTGCCAGCGGGTACTTGAAGCGAAGGAATGAGCAGTTCTTC. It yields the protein CASGYLKRRNEQFF.

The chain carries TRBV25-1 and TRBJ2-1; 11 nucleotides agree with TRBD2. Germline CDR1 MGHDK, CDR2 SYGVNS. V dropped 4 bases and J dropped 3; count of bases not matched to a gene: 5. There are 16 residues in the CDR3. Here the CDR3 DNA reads TGTGCCAGCAGTGGGACCGGGACTAGCGGCTACAATGAGCAGTTCTTC. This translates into CASSGTGTSGYNEQFF.

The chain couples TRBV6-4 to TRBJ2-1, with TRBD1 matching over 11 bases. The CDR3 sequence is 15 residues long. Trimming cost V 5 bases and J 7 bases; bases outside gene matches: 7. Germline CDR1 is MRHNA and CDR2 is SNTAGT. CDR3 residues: CASSNGQGARNEQFF. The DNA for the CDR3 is TGTGCCAGCAGTAACGGACAGGGGGCACGAAATGAGCAGTTCTTC.

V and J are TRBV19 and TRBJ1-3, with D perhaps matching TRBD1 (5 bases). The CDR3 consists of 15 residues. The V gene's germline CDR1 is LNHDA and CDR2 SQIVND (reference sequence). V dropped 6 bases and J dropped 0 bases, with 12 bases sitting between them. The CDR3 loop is CASRPGGSSGNTIYF. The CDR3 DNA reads TGTGCCAGTAGACCGGGGGGGAGCTCTGGAAACACCATATATTTT. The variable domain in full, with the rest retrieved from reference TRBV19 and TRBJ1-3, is DGGITQSPKYLFRKEGQNVTLSCEQNLNHDAMYWYRQDPGQGLRLIYYSQIVNDFQKGDIAEGYSVSREKKESFPLTVTSAQKNPTAFYLCASRPGGSSGNTIYFGEGSWLTVV.

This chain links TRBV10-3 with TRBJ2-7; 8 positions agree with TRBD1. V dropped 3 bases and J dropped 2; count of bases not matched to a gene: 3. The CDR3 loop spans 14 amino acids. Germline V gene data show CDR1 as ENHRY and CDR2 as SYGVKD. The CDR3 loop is CAISDQGATYEQYF. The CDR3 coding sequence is TGTGCCATCAGTGACCAGGGGGCAACCTACGAGCAGTACTTC.

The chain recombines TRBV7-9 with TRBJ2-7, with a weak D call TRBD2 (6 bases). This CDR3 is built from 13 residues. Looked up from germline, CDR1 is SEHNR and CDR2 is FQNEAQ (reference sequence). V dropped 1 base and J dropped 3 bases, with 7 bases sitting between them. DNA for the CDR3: TGTGCCAGCAGCTTAGGGCGGGACTACGAGCAGTACTTC. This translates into CASSLGRDYEQYF.